A selection of T cell receptor beta chains follows, all from one sample in a study of radiation and T cells in renal cell carcinoma. Assay used: immunoSEQ multiplex PCR; TCRdb lists only in-frame clones, some missing. The table records about 140,000 clones, less than 90% of them present only once. The specimen comprised blood, sampled from a patient whose treatment included radiotherapy and nephrectomy. The receptors were sampled from a woman between 45 and 60 years old with renal cell carcinoma. Each CDR3 is given without its conserved first and last residue.

J gene | V gene | CDR3 protein
TRBJ2-1 | TRBV6-6 | ASSLERRGNEQF
TRBJ2-7 | TRBV7-7 | ASSLGGDYEQY
TRBJ2-5 | TRBV6-5 | ASSLTGRPQETQY
TRBJ1-4 | TRBV5-1 | ASSPGQGAANEKLF
TRBJ1-2 | TRBV6-5 | ASSTNPGQGDRYT
TRBJ2-7 | TRBV19 | ASSDHSESYEQY
TRBJ2-7 | TRBV10-3 | AISAGTVSYEQY
TRBJ2-3 | TRBV6-5 | ASSYSPGTDTQY
TRBJ1-5 | TRBV30 | AWNTGRDQPQH
TRBJ1-4 | TRBV20-1 | SAEDEKLF
TRBJ1-4 | TRBV5-1 | ASSPQGAQANEKLF
TRBJ2-2 | TRBV30 | AWSEVTGELF
TRBJ2-1 | TRBV12-5 | ASRGQDNNEQF
TRBJ2-1 | TRBV5-1 | ASSLGRTGVSDEQF
TRBJ2-3 | TRBV9 | ASSTGLAEPDTQY
TRBJ1-1 | TRBV5-4 | ASSPIDRDRTEAF
TRBJ2-3 | TRBV7-2 | ASSTGPDTQY
TRBJ2-5 | TRBV5-6 | ASSLSGPGVETQY
TRBJ1-3 | TRBV9 | ASSPTGGSGNTIY
TRBJ1-3 | TRBV7-2 | ASSPAAGGNTIY
TRBJ2-7 | TRBV27 | ASRTSGGYEQY
TRBJ2-7 | TRBV6-5 | ASSYIGDRGYEQY
TRBJ1-3 | TRBV4-3 | ASSQELTGNTIY
TRBJ2-7 | TRBV28 | ASSFSLGLYEQY
TRBJ1-5 | TRBV28 | ASSPLGPQH
TRBJ1-1 | TRBV4-1 | ASSRRSGQDTEAF
TRBJ1-4 | TRBV2 | ASSLSSRGEKLF
TRBJ1-5 | TRBV19 | ASSIGQLSNQPQH
TRBJ1-1 | TRBV19 | ASSIVSQLNTEAF
TRBJ1-6 | TRBV30 | AWSIGTWSPLH
TRBJ1-5 | TRBV6-5 | ASSYSGRGNQPQH
TRBJ1-2 | TRBV30 | AWSTVGYGYT
TRBJ2-3 | TRBV7-6 | ASSLGQADTQY
TRBJ2-3 | TRBV7-9 | ASSSHRAEYSTDTQY
TRBJ1-4 | TRBV5-1 | ASSAGQGGFEKLF
TRBJ2-7 | TRBV4-1 | ASSRPGGAEGSYEQY
TRBJ2-7 | TRBV23-1 | ASSQRWSRSYEQY
TRBJ1-6 | TRBV6-1 | ASSEGALSSYNSPLH
TRBJ2-1 | TRBV7-9 | ASSLLPRVAGDNEQF
TRBJ1-1 | TRBV5-1 | ASSFGTLNTEAF
TRBJ1-1 | TRBV6-1 | ASSAGTGLRDTEAF
TRBJ2-5 | TRBV9 | ASSPTWEETQY
TRBJ2-2 | TRBV2 | ASSEGLAGSPGSCF
TRBJ2-2 | TRBV5-1 | ASSRDREGGELF
TRBJ1-6 | TRBV5-1 | ASSLQGSYNSPLH
TRBJ1-5 | TRBV7-9 | ASSLDSNQPQH
TRBJ2-2 | TRBV6-6 | ALRAGGSAGELF
TRBJ1-2 | TRBV20-1 | SVAGRGGYT
TRBJ1-1 | TRBV6-1 | ASSEGGGNTEAF
TRBJ1-1 | TRBV15 | ATSRDQDRGLNTEAF
TRBJ1-2 | TRBV5-5 | ASSLAAGEAYGYT
TRBJ1-5 | TRBV28 | AANSGDQPQH
TRBJ2-3 | TRBV5-1 | ASSLAGQGSTDTQY
TRBJ2-1 | TRBV9 | ASSVVGRDHNEQF